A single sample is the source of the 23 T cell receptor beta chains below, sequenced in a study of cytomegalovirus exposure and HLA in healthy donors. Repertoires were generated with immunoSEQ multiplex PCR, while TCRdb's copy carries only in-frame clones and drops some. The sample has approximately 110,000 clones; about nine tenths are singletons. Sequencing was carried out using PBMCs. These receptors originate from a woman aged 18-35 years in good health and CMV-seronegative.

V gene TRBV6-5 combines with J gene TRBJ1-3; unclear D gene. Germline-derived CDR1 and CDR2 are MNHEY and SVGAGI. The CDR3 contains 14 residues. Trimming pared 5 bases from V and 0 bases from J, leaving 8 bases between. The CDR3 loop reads CASSLTFSGNTIYF. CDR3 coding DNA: TGTGCCAGCAGTCTAACTTTCTCTGGAAACACCATATATTTT.

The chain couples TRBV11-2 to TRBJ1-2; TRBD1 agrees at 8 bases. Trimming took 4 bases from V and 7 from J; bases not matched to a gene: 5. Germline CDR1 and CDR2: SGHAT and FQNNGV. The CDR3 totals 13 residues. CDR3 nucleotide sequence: TGTGCCAGCAGCTGGCAGGGGGCTGGTGGCTACACCTTC. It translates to CASSWQGAGGYTF.

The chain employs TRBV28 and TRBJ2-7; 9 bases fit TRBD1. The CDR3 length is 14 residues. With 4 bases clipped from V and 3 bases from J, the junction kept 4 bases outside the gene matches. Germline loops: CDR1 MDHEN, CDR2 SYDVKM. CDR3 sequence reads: CASSSGTGLYEQYF. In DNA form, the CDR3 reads TGTGCCAGCAGTTCCGGGACAGGGCTCTACGAGCAGTACTTC.

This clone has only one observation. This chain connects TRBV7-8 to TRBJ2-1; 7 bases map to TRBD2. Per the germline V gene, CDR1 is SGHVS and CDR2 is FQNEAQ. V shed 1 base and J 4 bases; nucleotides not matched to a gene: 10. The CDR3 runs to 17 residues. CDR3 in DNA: TGTGCCAGCAGCTTAGGGGCAACGGGGGGAGGTTACAATGAGCAGTTCTTC. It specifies CASSLGATGGGYNEQFF.

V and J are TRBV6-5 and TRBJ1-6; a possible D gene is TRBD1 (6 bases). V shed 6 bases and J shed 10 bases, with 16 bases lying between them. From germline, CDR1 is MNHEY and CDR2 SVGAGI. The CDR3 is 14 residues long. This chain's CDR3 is CASRFLTGNSPLHF. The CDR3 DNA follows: TGTGCCAGCAGATTCTTAACAGGGAACTCACCCCTCCACTTT.

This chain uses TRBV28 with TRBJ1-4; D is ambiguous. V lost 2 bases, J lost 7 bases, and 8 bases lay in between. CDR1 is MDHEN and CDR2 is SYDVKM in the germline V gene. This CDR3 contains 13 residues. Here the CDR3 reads CASSLGRSEKLFF. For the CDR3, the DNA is TGTGCCAGCAGTTTAGGGCGATCTGAAAAACTGTTTTTT.

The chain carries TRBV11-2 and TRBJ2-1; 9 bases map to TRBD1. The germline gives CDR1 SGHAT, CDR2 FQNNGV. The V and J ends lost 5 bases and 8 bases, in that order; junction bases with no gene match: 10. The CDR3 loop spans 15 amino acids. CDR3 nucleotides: TGTGCCAGCAGCCGTGTGGGGACAGGGTTCTATGAGCAGTTCTTC. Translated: CASSRVGTGFYEQFF.

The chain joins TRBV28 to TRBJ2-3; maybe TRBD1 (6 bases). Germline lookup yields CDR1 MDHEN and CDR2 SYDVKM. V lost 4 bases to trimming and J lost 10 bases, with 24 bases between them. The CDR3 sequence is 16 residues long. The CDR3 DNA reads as TGTGCCAGCAGTTCTATTACAATACCAGGGGTAAGGGCGCAGTATTTT. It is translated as CASSSITIPGVRAQYF.

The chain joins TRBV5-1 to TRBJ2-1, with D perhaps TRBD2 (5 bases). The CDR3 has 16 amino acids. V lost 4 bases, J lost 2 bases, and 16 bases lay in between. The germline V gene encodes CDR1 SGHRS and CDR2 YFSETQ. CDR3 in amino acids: CASSRGLASPYNEQFF. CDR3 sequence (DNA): TGCGCCAGCAGCCGTGGATTAGCGTCACCCTACAATGAGCAGTTCTTC.

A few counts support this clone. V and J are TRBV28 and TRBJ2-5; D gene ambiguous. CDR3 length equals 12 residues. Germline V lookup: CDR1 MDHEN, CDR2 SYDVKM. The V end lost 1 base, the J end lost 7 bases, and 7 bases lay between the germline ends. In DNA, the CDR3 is TGTGCCAGCAGTTTATACCGTAGGACCCAGTACTTC. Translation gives CASSLYRRTQYF.

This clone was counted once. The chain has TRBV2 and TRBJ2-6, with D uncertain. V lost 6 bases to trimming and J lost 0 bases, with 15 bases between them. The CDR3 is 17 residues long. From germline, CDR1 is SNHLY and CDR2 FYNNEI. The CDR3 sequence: CASRSDSTFSGANVLTF. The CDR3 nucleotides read TGTGCCAGCAGGTCCGACTCCACCTTCTCTGGGGCCAACGTCCTGACTTTC. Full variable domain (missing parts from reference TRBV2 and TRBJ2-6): EPEVTQTPSHQVTQMGQEVILRCVPISNHLYFYWYRQILGQKVEFLVSFYNNEISEKSEIFDDQFSVERPDGSNFTLKIRSTKLEDSAMYFCASRSDSTFSGANVLTFGAGSRLTVL.

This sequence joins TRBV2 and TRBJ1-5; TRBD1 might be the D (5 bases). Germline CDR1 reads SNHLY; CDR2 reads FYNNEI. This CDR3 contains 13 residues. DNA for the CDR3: TGTGCGAGCCGGAGAGAACAGGCCCAGCCCCAGCATTTT. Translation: CASRREQAQPQHF.

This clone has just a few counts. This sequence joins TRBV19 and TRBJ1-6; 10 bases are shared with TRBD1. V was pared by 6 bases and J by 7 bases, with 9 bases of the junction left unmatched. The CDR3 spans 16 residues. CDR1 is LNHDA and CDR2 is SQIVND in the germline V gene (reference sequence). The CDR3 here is CASRLNPGQGNSPLHF. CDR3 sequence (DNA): TGTGCCAGTAGATTGAATCCGGGACAGGGGAATTCACCCCTCCACTTT.

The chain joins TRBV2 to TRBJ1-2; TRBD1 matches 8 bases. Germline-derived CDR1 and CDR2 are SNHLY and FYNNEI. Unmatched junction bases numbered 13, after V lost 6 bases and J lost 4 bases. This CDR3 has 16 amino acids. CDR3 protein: CASRHRVRGPGYGYTF. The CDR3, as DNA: TGTGCCAGCAGGCATCGGGTCAGGGGGCCAGGCTATGGCTACACCTTC.

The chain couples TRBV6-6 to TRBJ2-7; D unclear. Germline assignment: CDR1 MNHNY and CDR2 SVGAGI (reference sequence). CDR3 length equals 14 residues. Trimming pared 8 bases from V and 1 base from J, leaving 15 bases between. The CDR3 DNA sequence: TGTGCCAGCCTACAGACCGCACCTTCCTACGAGCAGTACTTC. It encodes CASLQTAPSYEQYF.

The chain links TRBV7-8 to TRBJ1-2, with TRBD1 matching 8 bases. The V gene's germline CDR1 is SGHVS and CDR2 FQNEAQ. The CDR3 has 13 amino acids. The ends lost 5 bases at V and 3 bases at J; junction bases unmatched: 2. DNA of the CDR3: TGTGCCAGCAGCACGGGACAGGACTATGGCTACACCTTC. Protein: CASSTGQDYGYTF.

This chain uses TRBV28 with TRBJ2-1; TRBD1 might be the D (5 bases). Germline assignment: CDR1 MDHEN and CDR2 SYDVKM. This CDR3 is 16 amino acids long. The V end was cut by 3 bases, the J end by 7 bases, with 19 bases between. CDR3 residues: CASSFQGARNRNEQFF. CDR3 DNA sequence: TGTGCCAGCAGTTTCCAAGGGGCTAGGAATAGAAATGAGCAGTTCTTC.

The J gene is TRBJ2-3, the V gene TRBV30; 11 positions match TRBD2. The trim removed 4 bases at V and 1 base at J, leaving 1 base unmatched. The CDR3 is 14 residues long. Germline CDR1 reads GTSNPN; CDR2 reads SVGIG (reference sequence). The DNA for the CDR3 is TGTGCCTGGAATAGCGGGAGGGGCACAGATACGCAGTATTTT. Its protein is CAWNSGRGTDTQYF.

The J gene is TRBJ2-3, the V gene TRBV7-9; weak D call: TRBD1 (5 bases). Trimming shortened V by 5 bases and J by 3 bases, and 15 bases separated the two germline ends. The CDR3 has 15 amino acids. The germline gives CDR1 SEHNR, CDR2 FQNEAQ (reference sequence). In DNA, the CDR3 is TGTGCCAGCAGCACCCTACAGGCTCGGACAGATACGCAGTATTTT. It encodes CASSTLQARTDTQYF.

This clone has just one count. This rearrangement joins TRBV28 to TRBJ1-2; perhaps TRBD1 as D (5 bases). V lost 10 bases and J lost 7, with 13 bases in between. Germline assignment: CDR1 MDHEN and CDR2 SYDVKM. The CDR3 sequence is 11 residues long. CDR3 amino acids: CATRGRAGYTF. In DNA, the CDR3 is TGTGCCACTCGGGGGAGAGCTGGCTACACCTTC.

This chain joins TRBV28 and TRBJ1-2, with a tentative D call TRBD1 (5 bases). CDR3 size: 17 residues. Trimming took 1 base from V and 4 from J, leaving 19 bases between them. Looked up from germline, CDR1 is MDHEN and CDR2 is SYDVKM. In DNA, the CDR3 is TGTGCCAGCAGTTTATTCGTCCGGCCTCTGGGGGGCTATGGCTACACCTTC. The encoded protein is CASSLFVRPLGGYGYTF.

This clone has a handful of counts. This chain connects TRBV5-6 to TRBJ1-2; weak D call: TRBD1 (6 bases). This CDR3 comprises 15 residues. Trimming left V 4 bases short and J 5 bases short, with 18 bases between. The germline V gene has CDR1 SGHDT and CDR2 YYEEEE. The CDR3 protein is CASSPWGGWEYGYTF. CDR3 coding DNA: TGTGCCAGCAGCCCCTGGGGGGGCTGGGAGTATGGCTACACCTTC.

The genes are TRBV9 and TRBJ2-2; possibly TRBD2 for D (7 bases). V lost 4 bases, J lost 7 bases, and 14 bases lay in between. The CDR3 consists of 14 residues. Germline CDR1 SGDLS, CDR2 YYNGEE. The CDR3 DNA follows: TGTGCCAGCAGCAGTGGGGGGGCCGTCGGGGAGCTGTTTTTT. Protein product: CASSSGGAVGELFF. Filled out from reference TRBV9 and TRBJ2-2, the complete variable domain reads DSGVTQTPKHLITATGQRVTLRCSPRSGDLSVYWYQQSLDQGLQFLIQYYNGEERAKGNILERFSAQQFPDLHSELNLSSLELGDSALYFCASSSGGAVGELFFGEGSRLTVL.